This is a list of T cell receptor beta chains from one sample in a study of control samples from healthy donors and cancer patients. Profiled with immunoSEQ multiplex PCR; TCRdb holds only in-frame clones, not every one. The sample yields around 250,000 clones, roughly 80% seen once. The sample taken for sequencing was PBMCs. The receptors were sampled from a woman aged 60-75 years with lung cancer. The CDR3 runs from the conserved cysteine through the conserved F or W. Fields, in order: J gene, V gene, D gene, clone size, CDR3 DNA, CDR3 protein. The D gene is left open where the match is weak. The listing skips clone size in some rows; elsewhere it reads once, few, many or a size class.

J: TRBJ2-1
V: TRBV24-1
D: NA
size: NA
DNA: TGTGCCACCAGTGATTCCTACCGGACTCCCAATGAGCAGTTCTTC
CDR3: CATSDSYRTPNEQFF

J: TRBJ2-7
V: TRBV7-2
D: NA
size: NA
DNA: TGTGCCAGCAGTTCCCAGGGGAACTCCTACGAGCAGTACTTC
CDR3: CASSSQGNSYEQYF

J: TRBJ2-7
V: TRBV7-3
D: NA
size: NA
DNA: TGTGCCACCTCGCCTAGCGCGACCTCCTACGAGCAGTACTTC
CDR3: CATSPSATSYEQYF

J: TRBJ2-3
V: TRBV6-5
D: NA
size: NA
DNA: TGTGCCAGCAGGCGCAGGGGCGCAGATACGCAGTATTTT
CDR3: CASRRRGADTQYF

J: TRBJ2-2
V: TRBV7-9
D: NA
size: NA
DNA: TGTGCCAGCAGCATCGCAGGGGAGCTGTTTTTT
CDR3: CASSIAGELFF

J: TRBJ2-5
V: TRBV27
D: TRBD2
size: NA
DNA: TGTGCCACCCTATACTTTGGGGGGGGCCAAGAGACCCAGTACTTC
CDR3: CATLYFGGGQETQYF

J: TRBJ1-1
V: TRBV5-1
D: TRBD1
size: NA
DNA: TGCGCCAGCACCCTCCTTCCGTCAGGGGGGGAGACTGAAGCTTTCTTT
CDR3: CASTLLPSGGETEAFF

J: TRBJ2-4
V: TRBV15
D: TRBD1
size: once
DNA: TGTGCCACCAGCAGAGATCCATCCGGGACAGGGAATCCCCCGTACTTC
CDR3: CATSRDPSGTGNPPYF

J: TRBJ1-1
V: TRBV5-1
D: TRBD1
size: NA
DNA: TGCGCCAGCAGCTTACAGGGGGCGAACACTGAAGCTTTCTTT
CDR3: CASSLQGANTEAFF

J: TRBJ1-3
V: TRBV6-6
D: NA
size: once
DNA: TGTGCCAGCAGTTTCACAGGGTTCTCTGGAAACACCATATATTTT
CDR3: CASSFTGFSGNTIYF

J: TRBJ2-1
V: TRBV5-1
D: NA
size: NA
DNA: TGCGCCAGCAGCTTGGGGGCGGGATCAACGGATGAGCAGTTCTTC
CDR3: CASSLGAGSTDEQFF

J: TRBJ1-1
V: TRBV9
D: NA
size: NA
DNA: TGTGCCAGCAGCCTCTTCCCCCTCCCTGGGACTGAAGCTTTCTTT
CDR3: CASSLFPLPGTEAFF

J: TRBJ1-1
V: TRBV15
D: NA
size: few
DNA: TGTGCCACCAGCAGAGATGTTGATGAAGCTTTCTTT
CDR3: CATSRDVDEAFF

J: TRBJ2-1
V: TRBV6-6
D: NA
size: NA
DNA: TGTGCCAGTAGGGGGGGCGAGCGGCCTAATGAGCAGTTCTTC
CDR3: CASRGGERPNEQFF

J: TRBJ1-2
V: TRBV7-8
D: TRBD1
size: NA
DNA: TGTGCCAGCAGCCAGAGAGGGACAGTGGCTGGTGGCTACACCTTC
CDR3: CASSQRGTVAGGYTF